This TCR beta chain was identified in a study of blood T cell repertoires in COVID-19 (dated by TCRdb to about 2020). With respect to the entire study: The collaborator samples originated in the United States, Italy and Spain and spanned the acute and convalescent phases of COVID-19. The material from the prospective study consisted of cDNA or gDNA derived from T cells, B-cell-depleted T cells, or PBMCs. The samples were drawn from two sources: the first 160 participants of the ongoing ImmuneRACE study, and fewer than 1,500 subjects contributed by 6 global collaborators. Sample metadata almost always included a de-identified subject ID, COVID-19 status, age in years and sex. Subjects who had been exposed to COVID-19, were actively infected with it, or had recovered from it provided the deeply sampled blood TCRbeta repertoires that made up the dataset. Where HLA class I and class II types were available, the types were taken from metadata supplied by the sample provider, not from assay-based typing. A freely available public database, intended as a resource for researchers studying the immune response to SARS-CoV-2, is where the repertoires were released. Results the study describes overall, beyond this receptor: Clinical and demographic metadata were provided uncurated, with the amount varying by source and participant.

The collaborating institutions used their own protocols to collect whole blood in K2EDTA tubes. For TCRbeta analysis, collaborators shipped samples as frozen whole blood, isolated PBMCs, or DNA extracted from either of those sample types. Counted from cysteine to phenylalanine, this CDR3 has 15 amino acids. CDR3 DNA only is kept here, 45 bases in frame from base 1. V is reduced by 1 base and J by 4 bases, leaving a spacing of 10 bases between them. In the germline V gene (reference sequence), CDR1 corresponds to SGHAT and CDR2 to FQDESV. About this clone itself: There is no known antigen for this receptor. There are no base qualities to consult, and no much larger clone falls within one base.

TCRbeta CDR3 regions were amplified from genomic DNA using the immunoSEQ Assay, a bias-controlled multiplex PCR. As for the authors' bioinformatics: The number of nucleated cells in each sample was estimated from the amplification of reference gene primers within the assay. To quantify the absolute abundance of each unique TCRbeta CDR3 rearrangement, sequence reads were collapsed and filtered. For each sample, productive Simpson clonality was calculated as the square root of Simpson's diversity index over productive rearrangements. Drawn from immuneACCESS, this table holds only the in-frame rearrangements with V and J called that TCRdb kept. Clones are partly lost; checked studies trace under half to an unresolved V gene and leave the rest unexplained. The DNA gave D and trimming, while V, J and clone size come from that table. Recorded for this sample are fewer than 200,000 clones; around 86% of them occurred a single time. Around 8.6% of the sample is taken by the ten largest.

The specimen was peripheral blood. This chain is built from TRBV11-1 and TRBJ1-4; no D gene call is confident. The TCR originated in a man aged 45 to 65 with active or convalescent COVID-19. The CDR3 protein is CASSLGSGYNEKLFF. The DNA reads as follows: TGTGCCAGCAGCTTAGGATCGGGGTATAATGAAAAACTGTTTTTT.